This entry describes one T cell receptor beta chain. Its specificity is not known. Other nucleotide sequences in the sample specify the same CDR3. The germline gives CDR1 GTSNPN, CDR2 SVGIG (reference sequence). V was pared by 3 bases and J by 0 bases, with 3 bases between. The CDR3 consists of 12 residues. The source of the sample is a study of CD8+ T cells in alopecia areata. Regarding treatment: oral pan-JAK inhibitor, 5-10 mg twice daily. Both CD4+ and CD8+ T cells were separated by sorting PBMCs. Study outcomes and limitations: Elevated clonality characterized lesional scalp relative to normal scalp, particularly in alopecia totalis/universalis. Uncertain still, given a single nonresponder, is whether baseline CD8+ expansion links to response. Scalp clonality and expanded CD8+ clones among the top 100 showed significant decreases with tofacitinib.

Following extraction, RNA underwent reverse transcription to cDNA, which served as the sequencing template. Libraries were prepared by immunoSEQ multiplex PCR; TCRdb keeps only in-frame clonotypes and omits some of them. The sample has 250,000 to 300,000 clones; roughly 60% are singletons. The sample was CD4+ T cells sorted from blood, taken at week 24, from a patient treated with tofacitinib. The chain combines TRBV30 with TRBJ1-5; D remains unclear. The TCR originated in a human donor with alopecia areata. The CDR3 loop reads CAWSPSNQPQHF. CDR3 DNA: TGTGCCTGGAGCCCTAGCAATCAGCCCCAGCATTTT.